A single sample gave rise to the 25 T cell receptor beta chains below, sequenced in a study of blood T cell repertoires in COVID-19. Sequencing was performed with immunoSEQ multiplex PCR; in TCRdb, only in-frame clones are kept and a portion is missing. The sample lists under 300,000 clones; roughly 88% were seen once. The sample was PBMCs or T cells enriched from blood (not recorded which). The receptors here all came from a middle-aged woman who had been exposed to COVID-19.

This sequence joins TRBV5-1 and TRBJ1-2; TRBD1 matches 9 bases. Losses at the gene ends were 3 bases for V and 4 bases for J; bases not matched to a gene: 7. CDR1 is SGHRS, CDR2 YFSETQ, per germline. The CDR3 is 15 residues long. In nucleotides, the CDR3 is TGCGCCAGCAGCTCGACAGGGGGGTCTACCTATGGCTACACCTTC. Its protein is CASSSTGGSTYGYTF.

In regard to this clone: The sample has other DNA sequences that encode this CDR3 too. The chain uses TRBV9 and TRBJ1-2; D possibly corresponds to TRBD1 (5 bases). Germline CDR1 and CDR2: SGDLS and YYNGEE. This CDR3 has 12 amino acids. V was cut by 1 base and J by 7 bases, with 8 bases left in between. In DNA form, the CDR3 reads TGTGCCAGCAGCGTAAGGCAGGGTGGCTACACCTTC. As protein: CASSVRQGGYTF.

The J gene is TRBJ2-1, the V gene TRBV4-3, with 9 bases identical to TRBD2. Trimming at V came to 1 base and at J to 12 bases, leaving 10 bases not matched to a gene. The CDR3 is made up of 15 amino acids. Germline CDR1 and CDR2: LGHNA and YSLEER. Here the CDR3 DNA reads TGCGCCAGCAGCCAAGGACTAGCGGAAGCACATGGGCAGTTCTTC. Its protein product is CASSQGLAEAHGQFF.

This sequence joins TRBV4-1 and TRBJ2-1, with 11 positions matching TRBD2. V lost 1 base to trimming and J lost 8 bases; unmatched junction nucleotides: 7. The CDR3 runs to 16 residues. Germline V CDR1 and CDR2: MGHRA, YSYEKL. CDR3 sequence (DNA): TGCGCCAGCAGCCAAGTTCCCCTAGCGGGGGGTTATGAGCAGTTCTTC. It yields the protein CASSQVPLAGGYEQFF.

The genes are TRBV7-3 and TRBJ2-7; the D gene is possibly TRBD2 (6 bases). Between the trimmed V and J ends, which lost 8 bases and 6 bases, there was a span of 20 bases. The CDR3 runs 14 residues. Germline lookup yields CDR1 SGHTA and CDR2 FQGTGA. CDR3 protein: CASRLGGSQGEQYF. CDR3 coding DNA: TGTGCCAGCCGGTTGGGAGGTAGCCAGGGCGAGCAGTACTTC.

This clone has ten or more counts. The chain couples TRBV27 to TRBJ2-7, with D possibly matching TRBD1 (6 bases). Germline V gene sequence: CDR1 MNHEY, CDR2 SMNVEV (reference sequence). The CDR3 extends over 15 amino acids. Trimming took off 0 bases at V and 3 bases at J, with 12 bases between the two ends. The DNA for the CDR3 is TGTGCCAGCAGTTTATCGATGGGCAGGGGCTACGAGCAGTACTTC. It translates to CASSLSMGRGYEQYF.

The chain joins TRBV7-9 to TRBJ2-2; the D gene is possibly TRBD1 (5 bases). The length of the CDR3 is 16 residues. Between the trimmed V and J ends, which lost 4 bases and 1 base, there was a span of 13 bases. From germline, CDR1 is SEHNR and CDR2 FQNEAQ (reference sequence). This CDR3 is CASSSQGHKNTGELFF. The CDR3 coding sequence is TGTGCCAGCAGCTCCCAAGGACATAAGAACACCGGGGAGCTGTTTTTT.

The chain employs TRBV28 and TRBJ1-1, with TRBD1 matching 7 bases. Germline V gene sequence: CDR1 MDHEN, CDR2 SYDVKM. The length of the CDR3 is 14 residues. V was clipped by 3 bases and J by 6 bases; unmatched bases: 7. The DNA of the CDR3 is TGTGCCAGCAGTTTTAATCGGCAGGGGGCTGAAGCTTTCTTT. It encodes CASSFNRQGAEAFF. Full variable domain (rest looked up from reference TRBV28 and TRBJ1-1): DVKVTQSSRYLVKRTGEKVFLECVQDMDHENMFWYRQDPGLGLRLIYFSYDVKMKEKGDIPEGYSVSREKKERFSLILESASTNQTSMYLCASSFNRQGAEAFFGQGTRLTVV.

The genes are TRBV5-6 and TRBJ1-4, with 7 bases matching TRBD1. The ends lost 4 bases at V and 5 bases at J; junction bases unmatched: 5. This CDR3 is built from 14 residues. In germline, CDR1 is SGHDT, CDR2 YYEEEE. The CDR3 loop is CASSAGTANEKLFF. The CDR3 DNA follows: TGTGCCAGCAGCGCCGGGACAGCCAATGAAAAACTGTTTTTT.

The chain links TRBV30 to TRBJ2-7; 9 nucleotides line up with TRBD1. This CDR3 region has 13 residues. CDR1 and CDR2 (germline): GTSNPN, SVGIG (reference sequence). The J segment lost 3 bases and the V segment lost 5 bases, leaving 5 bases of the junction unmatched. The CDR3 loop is CAWRDRENYEQYV. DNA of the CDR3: TGTGCCTGGCGGGACAGGGAGAACTACGAGCAGTACGTC.

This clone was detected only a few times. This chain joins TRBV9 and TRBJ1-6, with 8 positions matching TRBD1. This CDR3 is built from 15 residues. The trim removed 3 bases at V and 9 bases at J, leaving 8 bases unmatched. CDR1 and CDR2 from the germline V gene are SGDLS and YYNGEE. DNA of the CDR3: TGTGCCAGCAGCGCCCAGCAGGGGGCCCGTTCACCCCTCCACTTT. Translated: CASSAQQGARSPLHF.

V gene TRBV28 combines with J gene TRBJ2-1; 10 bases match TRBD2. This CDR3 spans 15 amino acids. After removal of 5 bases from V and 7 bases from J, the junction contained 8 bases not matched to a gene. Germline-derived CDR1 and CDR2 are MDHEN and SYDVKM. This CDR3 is CASSPSGLATNEQFF. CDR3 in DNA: TGTGCCAGCAGTCCCTCGGGACTAGCGACGAATGAGCAGTTCTTC.

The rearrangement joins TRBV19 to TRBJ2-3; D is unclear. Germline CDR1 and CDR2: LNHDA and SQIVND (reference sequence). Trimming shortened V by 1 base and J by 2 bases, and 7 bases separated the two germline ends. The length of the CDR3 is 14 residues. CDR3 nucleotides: TGTGCCAGTAGTATAGTTGCGGACACAGATACGCAGTATTTT. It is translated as CASSIVADTDTQYF.

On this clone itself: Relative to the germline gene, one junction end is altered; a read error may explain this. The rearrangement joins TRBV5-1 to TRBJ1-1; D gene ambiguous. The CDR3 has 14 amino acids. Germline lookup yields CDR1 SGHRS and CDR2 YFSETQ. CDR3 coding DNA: TGTGCCAGCAGTCTCTCGACTGGGAGCACTGAAGCTTTCTTT. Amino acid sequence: CASSLSTGSTEAFF.

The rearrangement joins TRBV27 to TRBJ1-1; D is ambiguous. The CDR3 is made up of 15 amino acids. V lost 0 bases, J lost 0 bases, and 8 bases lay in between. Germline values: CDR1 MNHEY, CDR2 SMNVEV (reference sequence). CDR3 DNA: TGTGCCAGCAGTTTATCGGGCCAGTTGAACACTGAAGCTTTCTTT. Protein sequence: CASSLSGQLNTEAFF.

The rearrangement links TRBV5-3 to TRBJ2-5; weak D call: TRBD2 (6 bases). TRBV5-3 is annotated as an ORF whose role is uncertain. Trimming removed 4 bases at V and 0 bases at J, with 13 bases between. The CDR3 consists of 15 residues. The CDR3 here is CARSLRGGDQETQYF. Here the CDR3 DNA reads TGTGCCAGAAGCCTAAGAGGCGGGGACCAAGAGACCCAGTACTTC.

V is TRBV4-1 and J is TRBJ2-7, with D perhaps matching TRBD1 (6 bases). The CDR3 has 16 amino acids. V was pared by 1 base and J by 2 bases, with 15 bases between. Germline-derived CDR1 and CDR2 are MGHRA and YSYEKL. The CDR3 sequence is CASSQAGTGNAYEQYF. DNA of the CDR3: TGCGCCAGCAGCCAAGCCGGAACAGGGAACGCCTACGAGCAGTACTTC.

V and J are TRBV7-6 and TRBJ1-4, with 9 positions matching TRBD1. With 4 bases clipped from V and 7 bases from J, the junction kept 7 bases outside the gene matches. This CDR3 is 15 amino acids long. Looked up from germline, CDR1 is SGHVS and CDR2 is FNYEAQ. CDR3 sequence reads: CASSSTGGVGEKLFF. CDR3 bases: TGTGCCAGCAGCTCCACAGGGGGCGTTGGTGAAAAACTGTTTTTT.

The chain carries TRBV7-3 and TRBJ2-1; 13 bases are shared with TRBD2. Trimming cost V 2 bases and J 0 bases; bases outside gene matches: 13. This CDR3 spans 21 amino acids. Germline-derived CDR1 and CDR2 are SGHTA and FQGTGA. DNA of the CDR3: TGTGCCAGCAGCTTACCGGGACTAGCGGGGATATCCTCGAGCTCCTACAATGAGCAGTTCTTC. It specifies CASSLPGLAGISSSSYNEQFF.

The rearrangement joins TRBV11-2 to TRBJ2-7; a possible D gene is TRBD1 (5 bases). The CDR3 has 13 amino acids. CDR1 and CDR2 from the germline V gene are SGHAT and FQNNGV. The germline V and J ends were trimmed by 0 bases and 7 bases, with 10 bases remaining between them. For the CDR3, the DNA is TGTGCCAGCAGCTTAGATGGGGCGAGGGAGCAGTACGTC. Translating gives CASSLDGAREQYV.

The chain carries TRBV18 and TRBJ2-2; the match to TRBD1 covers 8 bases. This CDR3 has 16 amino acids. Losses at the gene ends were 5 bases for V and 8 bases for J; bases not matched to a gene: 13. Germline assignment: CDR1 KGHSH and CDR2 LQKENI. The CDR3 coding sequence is TGTGCCAGCTCAGCGGTTCGCAGGGGGCGAGAGGGGGAGCTGTTTTTT. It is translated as CASSAVRRGREGELFF.

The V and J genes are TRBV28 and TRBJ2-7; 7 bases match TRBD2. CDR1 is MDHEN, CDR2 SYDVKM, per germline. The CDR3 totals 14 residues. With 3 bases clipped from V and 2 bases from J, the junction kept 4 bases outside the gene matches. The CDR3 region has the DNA TGTGCCAGCAGTTTTGGCGGGAGACCCTACGAGCAGTACGTC. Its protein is CASSFGGRPYEQYV.

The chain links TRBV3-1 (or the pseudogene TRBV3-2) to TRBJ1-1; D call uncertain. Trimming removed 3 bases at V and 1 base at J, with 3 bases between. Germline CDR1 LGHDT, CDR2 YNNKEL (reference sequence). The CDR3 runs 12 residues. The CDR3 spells CASSHRNTEAFF. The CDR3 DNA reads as TGTGCCAGCAGCCACAGGAACACTGAAGCTTTCTTT.

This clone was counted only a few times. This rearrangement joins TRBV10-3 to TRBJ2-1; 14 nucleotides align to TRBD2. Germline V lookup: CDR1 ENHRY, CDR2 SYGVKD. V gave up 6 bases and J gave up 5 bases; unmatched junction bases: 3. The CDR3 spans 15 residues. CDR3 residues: CAIRTSGGADNEQFF. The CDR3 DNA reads TGTGCCATCAGGACTAGCGGGGGGGCCGACAATGAGCAGTTCTTC.

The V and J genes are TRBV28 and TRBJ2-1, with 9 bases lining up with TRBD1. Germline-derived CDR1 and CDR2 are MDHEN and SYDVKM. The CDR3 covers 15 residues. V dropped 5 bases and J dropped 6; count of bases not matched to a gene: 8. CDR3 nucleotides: TGTGCCAGCAGTCCATGGGGGACAGGGACCAATGAGCAGTTCTTC. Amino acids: CASSPWGTGTNEQFF.